This T cell receptor beta chain came from a study of identical twins. A single record per CDR3 protein comes from TCRdb applying MiXCR to the 5' RACE reads. The repertoire holds 250,000 or so distinct CDR3 sequences, about 13% seen once, with roughly 4% in the top ten. CDR3 length: 12 amino acids. The germline V gene has CDR1 MDHEN and CDR2 SYDVKM. Trimming left V 3 bases short and J 10 bases short, with 10 bases between. These data are also associated with another study on yellow fever vaccine responses in identical twins.

The gene calls are TRBV28 and TRBJ2-1, with D unresolved. Material: memory (CD45RO+) T cells sorted from blood. The source is a woman in her late teens or twenties in good health. Written as DNA, the CDR3 is TGTGCCAGCAGTTTTGCGGTTCGGGAGCAGTTCTTC. This sequence encodes CASSFAVREQFF. The variable domain in full, completed from reference TRBV28 and TRBJ2-1, reads DVKVTQSSRYLVKRTGEKVFLECVQDMDHENMFWYRQDPGLGLRLIYFSYDVKMKEKGDIPEGYSVSREKKERFSLILESASTNQTSMYLCASSFAVREQFFGPGTRLTVL.